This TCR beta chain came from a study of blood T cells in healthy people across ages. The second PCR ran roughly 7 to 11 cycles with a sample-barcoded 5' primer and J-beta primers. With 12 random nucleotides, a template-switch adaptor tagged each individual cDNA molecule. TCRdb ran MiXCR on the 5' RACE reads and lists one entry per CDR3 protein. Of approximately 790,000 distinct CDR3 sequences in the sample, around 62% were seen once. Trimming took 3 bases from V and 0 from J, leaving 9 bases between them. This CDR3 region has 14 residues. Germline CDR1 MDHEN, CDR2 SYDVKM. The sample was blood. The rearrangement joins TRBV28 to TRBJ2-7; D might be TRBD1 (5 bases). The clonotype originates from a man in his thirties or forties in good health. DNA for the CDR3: TGTGCCAGCAGTTTCCAGGGCCTCTCCTACGAGCAGTACTTC. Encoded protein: CASSFQGLSYEQYF.